Presented here are 20 T cell receptor beta chains from one specimen sequenced in a study of response to subunit inactivated influenza vaccine. TCRdb passed the RT-PCR reads through MiXCR, listing each CDR3 protein once. The repertoire holds over 750,000 distinct CDR3 sequences, with 21% as singletons. The specimen comprised PBMCs from blood, sampled around 5 days after vaccination. The receptors originated from a man aged 50-60 years who received an inactivated influenza vaccine.

The rearrangement links TRBV5-1 to TRBJ2-3; D gene uncertain. V lost 5 bases and J 0 bases, leaving 10 bases between the germline ends. This CDR3 is built from 14 residues. Germline assignment: CDR1 SGHRS and CDR2 YFSETQ. The DNA for the CDR3 is TGCGCCAGCAGGAAACAGCCTAGCACAGATACGCAGTATTTT. Amino acid sequence: CASRKQPSTDTQYF.

The chain is built from TRBV7-9 and TRBJ2-1; D not resolved. Germline lookup yields CDR1 SEHNR and CDR2 FQNEAQ (reference sequence). The CDR3 spans 14 residues. With 8 bases removed from V and 3 bases from J, the gap between germline ends came to 14 bases. In DNA, the CDR3 is TGTGCCAGCCGAAATGGTCAGAACTACAATGAGCAGTTCTTC. This sequence encodes CASRNGQNYNEQFF.

This clonotype was recorded a few times. The chain uses TRBV4-2 and TRBJ2-7; D gene uncertain. CDR1 and CDR2 from the germline V gene are LGHNA and YNFKEQ. The V gene lost 1 base and the J gene lost 3 bases, with 7 bases spanning the gap. The CDR3 extends over 13 amino acids. CDR3 DNA: TGTGCCAGCAGCCAAGCGTCCAACTACGAGCAGTACTTC. The encoded protein is CASSQASNYEQYF.

This clonotype was found many times. The V call is TRBV5-1, the J call TRBJ2-3, with D uncertain. This CDR3 has 12 amino acids. V lost 1 base and J 4 bases, leaving 4 bases between the germline ends. Germline assignment: CDR1 SGHRS and CDR2 YFSETQ. In nucleotides, the CDR3 is TGCGCCAGCAGCTTGCCCGCAGATACGCAGTATTTT. Translated, it gives CASSLPADTQYF.

The V call is TRBV12-3 or TRBV12-4, the J call TRBJ2-3; perhaps TRBD2 as D (6 bases). V dropped 5 bases and J dropped 0 bases, with 12 bases sitting between them. The CDR3 has 15 amino acids. The CDR3 coding sequence is TGTGCCAGCAGTCGGGGGTATCAAAGCACAGATACGCAGTATTTT. Translation: CASSRGYQSTDTQYF.

J is TRBJ1-5 and V is TRBV6-1; 11 bases fit TRBD1. The CDR3 spans 15 residues. The V and J ends lost 6 bases and 6 bases, in that order; junction bases with no gene match: 7. Germline V lookup: CDR1 MNHNS, CDR2 SASEGT. CDR3 DNA sequence: TGTGCCAGCAGGGACAGGGGGCCCCTCTCTCAGCCCCAGCATTTT. This translates into CASRDRGPLSQPQHF.

This clonotype has more than one count but fewer than ten. CDR3 DNA sequence: TGTGCCAGCAGCCAAGATTCGGGGGCCCATCGGGGTTACGAGCAGTACTTC. It is translated as CASSQDSGAHRGYEQYF. V is TRBV4-2 and J is TRBJ2-7; D tentatively reads TRBD1 or TRBD2 (6 bases each). This CDR3 region has 17 residues. V lost 0 bases and J lost 4, with 19 bases in between. The germline CDR1 and CDR2 sequences are LGHNA and YNFKEQ.

There are many counts of this clonotype. The chain combines TRBV20-1 with TRBJ1-1; 9 nucleotides align to TRBD1. Germline V CDR1 and CDR2: DFQATT, SNEGSKA (reference sequence). V lost 5 bases and J lost 4; bases outside the gene matches: 8. The CDR3 consists of 14 residues. The chain's CDR3 is CSAARDRDGTEAFF. The CDR3 DNA reads as TGCAGTGCTGCCCGGGACAGGGATGGCACTGAAGCTTTCTTT.

This clonotype was found many times. The chain joins TRBV21-1 to TRBJ2-3; TRBD2 is taken as the D call from the table, unchecked against the DNA. TRBV21-1 is given as a pseudogene. The CDR3 extends over 18 amino acids. This CDR3 is CASSGPHVAGGLEDTQYF. In DNA form, the CDR3 reads TGTGCCAGCAGCGGACCCCATGTAGCGGGGGGGCTTGAAGATACGCAGTATTTT.

The V gene is TRBV5-1, the J gene TRBJ1-4; 9 nucleotides align to TRBD1. The CDR3 is 16 amino acids. V was pared by 5 bases and J by 0 bases, with 5 bases of the junction left unmatched. Germline V gives CDR1 SGHRS, CDR2 YFSETQ. CDR3 DNA: TGCGCCAGCAGGACGGGACAGGGATCAACTAATGAAAAACTGTTTTTT. It yields the protein CASRTGQGSTNEKLFF.

The chain has TRBV12-3 or TRBV12-4 and TRBJ1-2, with D perhaps TRBD1 (6 bases). Trimming pared 1 base from V and 3 bases from J, leaving 12 bases between. The CDR3 totals 15 residues. CDR3 protein: CASSLGGQGHYGYTF. CDR3 nucleotide sequence: TGTGCCAGCAGTTTAGGGGGGCAGGGGCACTATGGCTACACCTTC.

This clonotype was found a few times. The V gene is TRBV29-1, the J gene TRBJ2-7, with D maybe TRBD2 (6 bases). Germline values: CDR1 SQVTM, CDR2 ANQGSEA. CDR3 size: 14 residues. V shed 5 bases and J shed 2 bases, with 16 bases lying between them. The CDR3: CSVSSGTGAYEQYF. CDR3 coding DNA: TGCAGCGTTTCATCGGGGACGGGAGCCTACGAGCAGTACTTC.

This clonotype was seen a few times. The chain combines TRBV20-1 with TRBJ2-1; possible D gene TRBD2, 5 bases. The V and J ends lost 2 bases and 6 bases respectively, with 14 bases between them. The CDR3 length is 14 residues. Germline V CDR1 and CDR2: DFQATT, SNEGSKA (reference sequence). CDR3 sequence: CSARHWQRSNEQFF. In DNA form, the CDR3 reads TGCAGTGCTAGACACTGGCAGCGGTCCAATGAGCAGTTCTTC.

This rearrangement joins TRBV20-1 to TRBJ2-2; TRBD2 matches at 7 bases. The V segment lost 4 bases and the J segment 4 bases; nucleotides outside the gene matches: 6. The CDR3 totals 14 residues. Germline-derived CDR1 and CDR2 are DFQATT and SNEGSKA (reference sequence). In nucleotides, the CDR3 is TGCAGTGCTACCCCGGGACTACGCACCGGGGAGCTGTTTTTT. Residues: CSATPGLRTGELFF.

The chain uses TRBV15 and TRBJ2-2; D possibly corresponds to TRBD1 (6 bases). Germline CDR1 and CDR2: LNHNV and YYDKDF (reference sequence). Trimming pared 11 bases from V and 4 bases from J, leaving 14 bases between. CDR3 size: 13 residues. The chain's CDR3 is CAVQGGLTGELFF. DNA for the CDR3: TGTGCCGTACAGGGTGGGCTCACCGGGGAGCTGTTTTTT. Together with reference TRBV15 and TRBJ2-2, the CDR3 gives the full variable domain: DAMVIQNPRYQVTQFGKPVTLSCSQTLNHNVMYWYQQKSSQAPKLLFHYYDKDFNNEADTPDNFQSRRPNTSFCFLDIRSPGLGDTAMYLCAVQGGLTGELFFGEGSRLTVL.

This chain connects TRBV7-8 to TRBJ2-2, with D possibly TRBD2 on 5 matching bases. The CDR3 sequence is 16 residues long. CDR1 is SGHVS and CDR2 is FQNEAQ in the germline V gene. Trimming left V 2 bases short and J 7 bases short, with 17 bases between. CDR3 protein: CASSLRAEGLIGELFF. In DNA, the CDR3 is TGTGCCAGCAGCTTACGGGCTGAGGGCCTAATCGGGGAGCTGTTTTTT.

This chain joins TRBV20-1 and TRBJ2-6, with 8 positions matching TRBD1. CDR3 length: 19 amino acids. The V gene end was trimmed by 1 base and the J gene end by 0 bases; junction bases not matched to a gene: 11. Germline V lookup: CDR1 DFQATT, CDR2 SNEGSKA (reference sequence). The CDR3 DNA follows: TGCAGTGCTAGAGCCTCCGGGACAGGTCTTACCTCTGGGGCCAACGTCCTGACTTTC. Translating it yields CSARASGTGLTSGANVLTF.

This clonotype showed up just a few times. The V gene is TRBV5-1, the J gene TRBJ1-1, with a weak D call TRBD1 (5 bases). The CDR3 length is 16 residues. CDR1 SGHRS and CDR2 YFSETQ come from the germline V gene. V lost 4 bases and J 1 base, leaving 17 bases between the germline ends. The CDR3 reads CASSGGAFLGNTEAFF. In DNA form, the CDR3 reads TGCGCCAGCAGCGGTGGGGCTTTCCTGGGGAACACTGAAGCTTTCTTT.

This clonotype was seen a handful of times. V gene TRBV25-1 combines with J gene TRBJ1-1; 8 bases agree with TRBD1. Germline assignment: CDR1 MGHDK and CDR2 SYGVNS. The CDR3 spans 17 residues. Unmatched junction bases numbered 11, after V lost 1 base and J lost 4 bases. The CDR3: CASSEWAAGGGSTEAFF. In DNA, the CDR3 is TGTGCCAGCAGTGAATGGGCTGCAGGGGGCGGGAGCACTGAAGCTTTCTTT.

This clonotype was found a few times. The genes are TRBV29-1 and TRBJ2-4, with D possibly being TRBD1 (5 bases). Germline values: CDR1 SQVTM, CDR2 ANQGSEA. The length of the CDR3 is 13 residues. Trimming removed 2 bases at V and 5 bases at J, with 10 bases between. CDR3 region: CSVEPDNENIQYF. Here the CDR3 DNA reads TGCAGCGTTGAACCGGACAACGAAAACATTCAGTACTTC.